What follows is one T cell receptor (beta chain) and its context. These data are taken from a study of blood T cell repertoires in COVID-19. For the study at large: From the United States, Italy and Spain came samples of acute and convalescent COVID-19. T cells, B-cell-depleted T cells, or PBMCs supplied cDNA or gDNA.

The CDR3 has 13 residues. V dropped 5 bases and J dropped 4 bases, with 11 bases sitting between them. How the authors handled the data: Cell counts per sample came from amplifying reference gene primers. Produced via immunoSEQ multiplex PCR; TCRdb's table is partial and in-frame only. The D gene and trimming were derived from the DNA, and the V and J assignments and clone size from that table. The table shows approximately 270,000 clones, with approximately 85% occurring only once. The genes are TRBV12-3 or TRBV12-4 and TRBJ1-2, with D unclear. The sequence came from a woman in her seventies with acute or convalescent COVID-19. The sample consisted of peripheral blood. The CDR3 reads CASSVSPIYGYTF. The CDR3 nucleotides are TGTGCCAGCAGTGTAAGCCCGATCTATGGCTACACCTTC.